The rows below give T cell receptor beta chains drawn from one sample of a study of beta chain features in type 1 diabetes. Some clones are missing from TCRdb's copy, which holds only in-frame ones; the method was immunoSEQ multiplex PCR. This table holds under 550,000 clones, about an eighth found once. The source material was naive CD4+ T cells from blood. All receptors come from a woman between 18 and 29 years old in good health. CDR3s include the opening cysteine and the closing phenylalanine or tryptophan. Each record gives: V gene, J gene, clone size, D gene, CDR3 protein, CDR3 DNA. D genes are given only for firm matches. Clone size is stated in some rows and not others, as once, few, many or a class when expanded.

v_call: TRBV18; j_call: TRBJ2-7; clone_size: -; d_call: TRBD1; cdr3_aa: CASSLGTGSYEQYF; cdr3_nt: TGTGCCAGCTCACTGGGGACAGGCTCCTACGAGCAGTACTTC
v_call: TRBV7-2; j_call: TRBJ1-2; clone_size: -; d_call: -; cdr3_aa: CASSLPGAYGYTF; cdr3_nt: TGTGCCAGCAGCCTTCCAGGGGCCTATGGCTACACCTTC
v_call: TRBV18; j_call: TRBJ2-1; clone_size: -; d_call: TRBD2; cdr3_aa: CASSARLAGDIWEQFF; cdr3_nt: TGTGCCAGCTCAGCCAGACTAGCGGGAGATATTTGGGAGCAGTTCTTC
v_call: TRBV2; j_call: TRBJ1-5; clone_size: -; d_call: -; cdr3_aa: CATSEGAQPQHF; cdr3_nt: TGTGCCACCTCTGAGGGTGCCCAGCCCCAGCATTTT
v_call: TRBV4-1; j_call: TRBJ2-6; clone_size: -; d_call: -; cdr3_aa: CASSQVGKGPSGANVLTF; cdr3_nt: TGCGCCAGCAGCCAAGTCGGGAAGGGGCCGTCTGGGGCCAACGTCCTGACTTTC
v_call: TRBV9; j_call: TRBJ2-1; clone_size: -; d_call: -; cdr3_aa: CASSVDLAGSSYNEQFF; cdr3_nt: TGTGCCAGCAGCGTAGACCTCGCAGGGAGCTCCTACAATGAGCAGTTCTTC
v_call: TRBV29-1; j_call: TRBJ1-2; clone_size: -; d_call: -; cdr3_aa: CSVQGGSVYGYTF; cdr3_nt: TGCAGCGTGCAAGGCGGATCCGTCTATGGCTACACCTTC
v_call: TRBV29-1; j_call: TRBJ2-7; clone_size: -; d_call: -; cdr3_aa: CSVGGGLGEQYF; cdr3_nt: TGCAGCGTTGGCGGCGGACTCGGCGAGCAGTACTTC
v_call: TRBV29-1; j_call: TRBJ1-1; clone_size: -; d_call: -; cdr3_aa: CSVVGQLQEAFF; cdr3_nt: TGCAGCGTTGTTGGGCAGCTACAGGAAGCTTTCTTT
v_call: TRBV2; j_call: TRBJ1-5; clone_size: -; d_call: -; cdr3_aa: CASKKASSSNQPQHF; cdr3_nt: TGTGCCAGCAAAAAGGCCAGCTCCAGCAATCAGCCCCAGCATTTT
v_call: TRBV2; j_call: TRBJ2-1; clone_size: few; d_call: -; cdr3_aa: CASSDGSYNEQFF; cdr3_nt: TGTGCCAGCAGTGACGGCTCCTACAATGAGCAGTTCTTC
v_call: TRBV11-3; j_call: TRBJ1-2; clone_size: few; d_call: -; cdr3_aa: CASSLVGTDRGYTF; cdr3_nt: TGTGCCAGCAGCTTAGTCGGGACCGATAGGGGCTACACCTTC
v_call: TRBV28; j_call: TRBJ1-5; clone_size: -; d_call: -; cdr3_aa: CASSSHQPQHF; cdr3_nt: TGTGCCAGCAGTTCCCATCAGCCCCAGCATTTT
v_call: TRBV30; j_call: TRBJ1-1; clone_size: few; d_call: -; cdr3_aa: CAWSDPRRDIFRAFF; cdr3_nt: TGTGCCTGGAGTGATCCTAGACGTGATATTTTTAGAGCTTTCTTT
v_call: TRBV5-4; j_call: TRBJ1-4; clone_size: few; d_call: -; cdr3_aa: CASSLYRNEKLFF; cdr3_nt: TGTGCCAGCAGCTTGTATAGGAACGAAAAACTGTTTTTT
v_call: TRBV29-1; j_call: TRBJ2-2; clone_size: -; d_call: -; cdr3_aa: CSVVEGTRELFF; cdr3_nt: TGCAGCGTTGTCGAGGGGACCAGGGAGCTGTTTTTT
v_call: TRBV2; j_call: TRBJ1-1; clone_size: -; d_call: TRBD1; cdr3_aa: CASSGQGLRSTEAFF; cdr3_nt: TGTGCCAGCAGTGGACAGGGGTTACGGTCGACTGAAGCTTTCTTT
v_call: TRBV2; j_call: TRBJ2-1; clone_size: few; d_call: -; cdr3_aa: CASSRGRHEQFF; cdr3_nt: TGTGCCAGCAGCAGGGGCCGACATGAGCAGTTCTTC
v_call: TRBV11-3; j_call: TRBJ2-2; clone_size: -; d_call: TRBD1; cdr3_aa: CASSLEDRGGRELFF; cdr3_nt: TGTGCCAGCAGCTTAGAGGACAGGGGCGGCAGGGAGCTGTTTTTT
v_call: TRBV7-8; j_call: TRBJ2-5; clone_size: few; d_call: TRBD1; cdr3_aa: CASSSRTGSAKTQYF; cdr3_nt: TGTGCCAGCAGCTCTAGGACAGGTTCCGCCAAGACCCAGTACTTC
v_call: TRBV28; j_call: TRBJ2-5; clone_size: once; d_call: -; cdr3_aa: CASSFSGLQETQYF; cdr3_nt: TGTGCCAGCAGTTTTTCGGGGCTACAAGAGACCCAGTACTTC
v_call: TRBV7-2; j_call: TRBJ2-1; clone_size: few; d_call: -; cdr3_aa: CASSHFDEQFF; cdr3_nt: TGTGCCAGCAGTCATTTCGATGAGCAGTTCTTC
v_call: TRBV7-9; j_call: TRBJ2-7; clone_size: few; d_call: TRBD1; cdr3_aa: CASSLARGRSPEQYF; cdr3_nt: TGTGCCAGCAGCTTAGCAAGGGGGCGGTCTCCCGAGCAGTACTTC
v_call: TRBV30; j_call: TRBJ1-4; clone_size: few; d_call: TRBD1; cdr3_aa: CAWSGDSSEKLFF; cdr3_nt: TGTGCCTGGAGTGGGGACAGCTCTGAAAAACTGTTTTTT
v_call: TRBV7-9; j_call: TRBJ2-1; clone_size: -; d_call: TRBD1; cdr3_aa: CASSKRQGFRDYNEQFF; cdr3_nt: TGTGCCAGCAGCAAGCGACAGGGTTTCAGAGACTACAATGAGCAGTTCTTC
v_call: TRBV9; j_call: TRBJ2-3; clone_size: -; d_call: TRBD1; cdr3_aa: CASSARDRVFDTQYF; cdr3_nt: TGTGCCAGCAGCGCCCGGGACAGGGTGTTCGATACGCAGTATTTT
v_call: TRBV2; j_call: TRBJ2-5; clone_size: few; d_call: -; cdr3_aa: CASSASHGSRAAETQYF; cdr3_nt: TGTGCCAGCAGTGCTAGTCACGGGAGCCGCGCAGCAGAGACCCAGTACTTC
v_call: TRBV5-1; j_call: TRBJ1-5; clone_size: -; d_call: -; cdr3_aa: CASSRAGQQPQHF; cdr3_nt: TGCGCCAGCAGCCGGGCGGGCCAGCAGCCCCAGCATTTT
v_call: TRBV2; j_call: TRBJ2-7; clone_size: few; d_call: -; cdr3_aa: CASSARSSVLYEQYF; cdr3_nt: TGTGCCAGCAGTGCAAGGTCTAGCGTACTCTACGAGCAGTACTTC
v_call: TRBV5-1; j_call: TRBJ2-2; clone_size: -; d_call: TRBD1; cdr3_aa: CASRGQGHTGELFF; cdr3_nt: TGCGCCAGCCGAGGACAGGGACACACCGGGGAGCTGTTTTTT
v_call: TRBV28; j_call: TRBJ1-6; clone_size: -; d_call: -; cdr3_aa: CASRLPLDNSPLHF; cdr3_nt: TGTGCCAGCAGACTCCCCTTGGATAATTCACCCCTCCACTTT
v_call: TRBV19; j_call: TRBJ2-1; clone_size: few; d_call: -; cdr3_aa: CASSIYDYQVGYNEQFF; cdr3_nt: TGTGCCAGTAGTATATACGATTACCAGGTGGGCTACAATGAGCAGTTCTTC
v_call: TRBV5-4; j_call: TRBJ1-4; clone_size: -; d_call: -; cdr3_aa: CASSSGGPHSGMSTNEKLFF; cdr3_nt: TGTGCCAGCAGCTCCGGGGGCCCGCATTCCGGCATGTCAACTAATGAAAAACTGTTTTTT
v_call: TRBV9; j_call: TRBJ1-1; clone_size: -; d_call: -; cdr3_aa: CASSVGGVNTEAFF; cdr3_nt: TGTGCCAGCAGCGTAGGAGGTGTGAACACTGAAGCTTTCTTT
v_call: TRBV30; j_call: TRBJ2-3; clone_size: few; d_call: -; cdr3_aa: CAWSSGATDTQYF; cdr3_nt: TGTGCCTGGAGCTCAGGGGCCACAGATACGCAGTATTTT
v_call: TRBV25-1; j_call: TRBJ1-6; clone_size: few; d_call: -; cdr3_aa: CASSGQNGSPLHF; cdr3_nt: TGTGCCAGCAGTGGACAGAATGGTTCACCCCTCCACTTT
v_call: TRBV4-1; j_call: TRBJ2-2; clone_size: -; d_call: -; cdr3_aa: CASSDTGFPGELFF; cdr3_nt: TGCGCCAGCAGCGACACAGGGTTTCCCGGGGAGCTGTTTTTT
v_call: TRBV7-2; j_call: TRBJ1-3; clone_size: -; d_call: -; cdr3_aa: CASSLTASGNTIYF; cdr3_nt: TGTGCCAGCAGCTTGACAGCTTCTGGAAACACCATATATTTT
v_call: TRBV29-1; j_call: TRBJ1-1; clone_size: few; d_call: TRBD1; cdr3_aa: CSVRDRTNTEAFF; cdr3_nt: TGCAGCGTTCGGGACAGGACGAACACTGAAGCTTTCTTT
v_call: TRBV27; j_call: TRBJ2-1; clone_size: -; d_call: -; cdr3_aa: CASSSRITSPLRFF; cdr3_nt: TGTGCCAGCAGTAGCCGGATAACTAGTCCCCTTCGGTTCTTC
v_call: TRBV25-1; j_call: TRBJ2-3; clone_size: once; d_call: TRBD2; cdr3_aa: CASSLGLAFTDTQYF; cdr3_nt: TGTGCCAGCTCTTTAGGACTAGCTTTTACAGATACGCAGTATTTT
v_call: TRBV18; j_call: TRBJ2-4; clone_size: -; d_call: -; cdr3_aa: CASSPRQSKNIQYF; cdr3_nt: TGTGCCAGCTCACCAAGGCAGTCTAAAAACATTCAGTACTTC
v_call: TRBV6-5; j_call: TRBJ1-2; clone_size: -; d_call: -; cdr3_aa: CASSSHWDGYTF; cdr3_nt: TGTGCCAGCAGTTCTCACTGGGATGGCTACACCTTC
v_call: TRBV7-2; j_call: TRBJ2-1; clone_size: -; d_call: -; cdr3_aa: CASSLVGTSNEQFF; cdr3_nt: TGTGCCAGCAGCTTAGTAGGCACATCCAATGAGCAGTTCTTC
v_call: TRBV5-1; j_call: TRBJ2-5; clone_size: -; d_call: TRBD2; cdr3_aa: CASSLLGTRAETQYF; cdr3_nt: TGCGCCAGCAGCTTGCTTGGGACTAGGGCAGAGACCCAGTACTTC
v_call: TRBV7-9; j_call: TRBJ2-3; clone_size: -; d_call: -; cdr3_aa: CASSGSTDTQYF; cdr3_nt: TGTGCCAGCAGCGGGAGCACAGATACGCAGTATTTT
v_call: TRBV7-3; j_call: TRBJ2-3; clone_size: few; d_call: TRBD1; cdr3_aa: CASSRQGGGTDTQYF; cdr3_nt: TGTGCCAGCAGCAGACAGGGTGGGGGCACAGATACGCAGTATTTT
v_call: TRBV9; j_call: TRBJ1-2; clone_size: few; d_call: -; cdr3_aa: CASSVEGDTYGYTF; cdr3_nt: TGTGCCAGCAGCGTAGAGGGGGACACCTATGGCTACACCTTC
v_call: TRBV7-9; j_call: TRBJ2-3; clone_size: -; d_call: TRBD2; cdr3_aa: CASSLSAGSFTDTQYF; cdr3_nt: TGTGCCAGCAGCCTATCAGCGGGGTCCTTCACAGATACGCAGTATTTT
v_call: TRBV4-2; j_call: TRBJ2-1; clone_size: -; d_call: -; cdr3_aa: CASSQARGFHEQFF; cdr3_nt: TGTGCCAGCAGCCAAGCCAGAGGGTTCCATGAGCAGTTCTTC
v_call: TRBV5-1; j_call: TRBJ1-4; clone_size: few; d_call: -; cdr3_aa: CASSLDTTRSEKLFF; cdr3_nt: TGCGCCAGCAGCCTGGACACTACGAGAAGCGAAAAACTGTTTTTT
v_call: TRBV7-2; j_call: TRBJ2-3; clone_size: many; d_call: -; cdr3_aa: CASSLAATDTQYF; cdr3_nt: TGTGCCAGCAGCTTAGCGGCCACAGATACGCAGTATTTT
v_call: TRBV9; j_call: TRBJ2-2; clone_size: few; d_call: TRBD1; cdr3_aa: CASSARGGAGTGELFF; cdr3_nt: TGTGCCAGCAGCGCTCGAGGGGGCGCGGGCACCGGGGAGCTGTTTTTT